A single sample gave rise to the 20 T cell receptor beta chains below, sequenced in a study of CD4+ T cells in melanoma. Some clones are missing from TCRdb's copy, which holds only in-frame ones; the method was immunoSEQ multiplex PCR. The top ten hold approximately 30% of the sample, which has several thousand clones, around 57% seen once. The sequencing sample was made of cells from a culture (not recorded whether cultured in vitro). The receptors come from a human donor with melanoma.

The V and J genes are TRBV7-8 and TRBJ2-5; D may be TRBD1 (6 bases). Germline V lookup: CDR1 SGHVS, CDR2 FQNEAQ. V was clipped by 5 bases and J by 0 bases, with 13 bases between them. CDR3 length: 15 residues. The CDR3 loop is CASSGTQGYQETQYF. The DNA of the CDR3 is TGTGCCAGCAGCGGGACACAGGGTTACCAAGAGACCCAGTACTTC.

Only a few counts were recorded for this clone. CDR3 coding DNA: TGTGCCTCTAGAGACAGAACCTATACGCAGTATTTT. Amino acids: CASRDRTYTQYF. The chain has TRBV30 and TRBJ2-3; possibly TRBD1 for D (5 bases). The germline V gene has CDR1 GTSNPN and CDR2 SVGIG (reference sequence). The length of the CDR3 is 12 residues. Trimming shortened V by 7 bases and J by 7 bases, and 15 bases separated the two germline ends.

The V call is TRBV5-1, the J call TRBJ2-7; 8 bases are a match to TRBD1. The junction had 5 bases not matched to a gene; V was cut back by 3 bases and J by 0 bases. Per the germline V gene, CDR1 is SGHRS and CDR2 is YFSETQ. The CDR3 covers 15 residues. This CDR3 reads CASSSDRASSYEQYF. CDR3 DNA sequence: TGCGCCAGCAGCTCGGACAGGGCGAGCTCCTACGAGCAGTACTTC.

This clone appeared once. CDR3 DNA sequence: TGTGCCAGCAGCCAAGGCCTAGGCAGCTACGAGCAGTACTTC. Translated: CASSQGLGSYEQYF. The rearrangement joins TRBV3-1 (or the pseudogene TRBV3-2) to TRBJ2-7; no definite D call. Trimming removed 1 base from V and 3 bases from J, with 10 bases in between. Looked up from germline, CDR1 is LGHDT and CDR2 is YNNKEL (reference sequence). The CDR3 is 14 residues long.

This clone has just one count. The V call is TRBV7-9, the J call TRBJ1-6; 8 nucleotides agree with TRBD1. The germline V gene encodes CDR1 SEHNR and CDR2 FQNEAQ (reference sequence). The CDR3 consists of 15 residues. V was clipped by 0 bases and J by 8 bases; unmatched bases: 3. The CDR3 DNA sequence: TGTGCCAGCAGCTTAGCCGACAGGGGTTATTCACCCCTCCACTTT. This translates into CASSLADRGYSPLHF.

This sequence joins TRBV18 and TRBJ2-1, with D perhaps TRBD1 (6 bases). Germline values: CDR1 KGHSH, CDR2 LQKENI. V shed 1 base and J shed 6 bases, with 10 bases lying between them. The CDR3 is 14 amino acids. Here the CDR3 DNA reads TGTGCCAGCTCACCACGGCAGGGGAGCAATGAGCAGTTCTTC. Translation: CASSPRQGSNEQFF.

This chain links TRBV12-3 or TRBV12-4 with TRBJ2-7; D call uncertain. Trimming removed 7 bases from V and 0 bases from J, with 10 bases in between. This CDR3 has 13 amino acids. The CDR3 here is CASIDSSSYEQYF. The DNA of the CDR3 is TGTGCCAGCATCGACTCTAGCTCCTACGAGCAGTACTTC.

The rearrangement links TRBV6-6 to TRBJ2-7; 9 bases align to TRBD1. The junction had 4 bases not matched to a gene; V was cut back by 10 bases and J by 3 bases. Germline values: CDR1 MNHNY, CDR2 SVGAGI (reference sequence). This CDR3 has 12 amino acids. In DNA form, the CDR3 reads TGTGCCACCGGGACAGGGTACTACGAGCAGTACTTC. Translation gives CATGTGYYEQYF.

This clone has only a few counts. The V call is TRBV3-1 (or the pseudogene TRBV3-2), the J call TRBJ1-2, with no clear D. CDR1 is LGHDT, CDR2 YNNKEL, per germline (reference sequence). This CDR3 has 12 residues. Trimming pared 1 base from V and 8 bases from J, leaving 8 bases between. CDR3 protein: CASSQANGGYTF. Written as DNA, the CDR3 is TGTGCCAGCAGCCAAGCCAACGGCGGCTACACCTTC.

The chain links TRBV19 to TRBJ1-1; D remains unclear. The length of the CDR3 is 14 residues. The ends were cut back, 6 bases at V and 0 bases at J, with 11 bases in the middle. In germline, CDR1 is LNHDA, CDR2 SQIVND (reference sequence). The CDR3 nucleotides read TGTGCCAGTAGGGGCAGGCAGCTGAACACTGAAGCTTTCTTT. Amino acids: CASRGRQLNTEAFF.

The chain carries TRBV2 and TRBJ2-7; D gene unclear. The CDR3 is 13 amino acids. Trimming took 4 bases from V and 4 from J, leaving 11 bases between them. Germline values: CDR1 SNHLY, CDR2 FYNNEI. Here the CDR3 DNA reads TGTGCCAGCAGTGCGGGTGGGGAATACGAGCAGTACTTC. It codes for CASSAGGEYEQYF.

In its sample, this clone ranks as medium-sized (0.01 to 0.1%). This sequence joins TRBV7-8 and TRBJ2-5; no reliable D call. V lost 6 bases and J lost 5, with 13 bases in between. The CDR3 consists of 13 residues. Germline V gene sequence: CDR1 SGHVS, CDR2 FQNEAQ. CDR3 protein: CASSLNFPETQYF. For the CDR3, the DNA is TGTGCCAGCAGTCTTAACTTCCCCGAGACCCAGTACTTC.

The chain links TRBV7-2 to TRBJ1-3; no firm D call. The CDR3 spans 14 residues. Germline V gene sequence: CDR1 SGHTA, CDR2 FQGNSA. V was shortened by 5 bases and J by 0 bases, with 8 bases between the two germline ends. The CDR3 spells CASSPLLSGNTIYF. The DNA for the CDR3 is TGTGCCAGCAGCCCCCTTCTCTCTGGAAACACCATATATTTT.

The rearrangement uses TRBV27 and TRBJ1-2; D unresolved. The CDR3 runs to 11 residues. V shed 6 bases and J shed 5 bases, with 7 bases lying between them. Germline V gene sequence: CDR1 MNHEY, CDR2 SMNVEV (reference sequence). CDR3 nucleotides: TGTGCCAGCAGAATAAGGTATGGCTACACCTTC. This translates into CASRIRYGYTF.

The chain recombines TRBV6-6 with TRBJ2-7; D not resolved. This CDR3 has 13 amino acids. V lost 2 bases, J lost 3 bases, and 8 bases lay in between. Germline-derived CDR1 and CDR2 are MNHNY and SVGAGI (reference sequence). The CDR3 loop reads CASSYGVFYEQYF. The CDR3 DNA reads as TGTGCCAGCAGTTACGGGGTTTTCTACGAGCAGTACTTC.

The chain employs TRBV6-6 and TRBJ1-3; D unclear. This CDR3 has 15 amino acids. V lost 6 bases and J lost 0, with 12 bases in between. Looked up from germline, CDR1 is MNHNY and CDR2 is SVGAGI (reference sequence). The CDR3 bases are TGTGCCAGCAGCCTGGGTTCGGGCTCTGGAAACACCATATATTTT. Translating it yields CASSLGSGSGNTIYF.

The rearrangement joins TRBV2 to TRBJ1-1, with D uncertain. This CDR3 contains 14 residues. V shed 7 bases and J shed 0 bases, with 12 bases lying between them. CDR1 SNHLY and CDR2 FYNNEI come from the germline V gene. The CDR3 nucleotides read TGTGCCAGCACCCCCACGTACGTGAACACTGAAGCTTTCTTT. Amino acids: CASTPTYVNTEAFF.

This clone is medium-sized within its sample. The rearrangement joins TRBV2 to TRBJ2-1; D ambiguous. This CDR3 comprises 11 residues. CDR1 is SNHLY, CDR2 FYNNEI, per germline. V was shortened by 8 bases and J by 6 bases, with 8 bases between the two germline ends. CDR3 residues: CASGIANEQFF. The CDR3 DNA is TGTGCCAGCGGGATCGCCAATGAGCAGTTCTTC.

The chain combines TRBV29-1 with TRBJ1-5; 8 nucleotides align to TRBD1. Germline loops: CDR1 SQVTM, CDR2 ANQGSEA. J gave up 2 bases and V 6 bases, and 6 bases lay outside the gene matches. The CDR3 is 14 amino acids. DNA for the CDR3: TGCAGCGTGATCGAGACAGGGGGCAATCAGCCCCAGCATTTT. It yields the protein CSVIETGGNQPQHF.

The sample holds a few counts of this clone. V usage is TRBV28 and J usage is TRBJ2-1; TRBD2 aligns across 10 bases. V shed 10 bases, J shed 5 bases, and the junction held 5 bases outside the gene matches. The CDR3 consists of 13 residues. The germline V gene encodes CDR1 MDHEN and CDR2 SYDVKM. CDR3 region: CATRLAGDNEQFF. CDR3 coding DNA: TGTGCCACCCGGCTAGCGGGGGACAATGAGCAGTTCTTC.